Below, 21 T cell receptor beta chains from the same sample are listed, as sequenced in a study of T cell responses to AZD1222 COVID-19 vaccine. Data came from immunoSEQ multiplex PCR; TCRdb stores just in-frame clones and leaves some out. The sample includes approximately 140,000 clones, about 93% of them seen just once. The material sequenced was peripheral blood, taken on day 0 of AZD1222 vaccination. All receptors derive from an adult in good health.

The V call is TRBV5-5, the J call TRBJ2-2, with D unclear. CDR1 and CDR2 from the germline V gene are SGHKS and YYEKEE (reference sequence). Trimming shortened V by 0 bases and J by 8 bases, and 8 bases separated the two germline ends. The CDR3 has 13 residues. CDR3 sequence: CASSLDLVGELFF. The CDR3 bases are TGTGCCAGCAGCTTGGACTTGGTAGGGGAGCTGTTTTTT.

In its sample, this clone was seen once. The V and J genes are TRBV5-1 and TRBJ1-4, with TRBD1 matching over 7 bases. V was pared by 5 bases and J by 7 bases, with 8 bases of the junction left unmatched. The CDR3 consists of 14 residues. Germline V lookup: CDR1 SGHRS, CDR2 YFSETQ. CDR3 bases: TGCGCCAGCAGTAGTGCAGGGGGATTTGAAAAACTGTTTTTT. As protein: CASSSAGGFEKLFF.

This chain connects TRBV30 to TRBJ1-2; D may be TRBD1 (5 bases). CDR1 and CDR2 (germline): GTSNPN, SVGIG (reference sequence). V was cut by 5 bases and J by 7 bases, with 17 bases left in between. The CDR3 extends over 13 amino acids. Written as DNA, the CDR3 is TGTGCCTGGGGCCGAGGGACGGGGACTGGCTACACCTTC. It yields the protein CAWGRGTGTGYTF. The full variable domain, with the rest looked up from reference TRBV30 and TRBJ1-2, is SQTIHQWPATLVQPVGSPLSLECTVEGTSNPNLYWYRQAAGRGLQLLFYSVGIGQISSEVPQNLSASRPQDRQFILSSKKLLLSDSGFYLCAWGRGTGTGYTFGSGTRLTVV.

This chain connects TRBV3-1 (or the pseudogene TRBV3-2) to TRBJ2-3, with D possibly TRBD2 on 6 matching bases. This CDR3 has 14 residues. The germline V and J ends were trimmed by 10 bases and 2 bases, with 16 bases remaining between them. From germline, CDR1 is LGHDT and CDR2 YNNKEL (reference sequence). CDR3 nucleotides: TGTGCCACCCGCGGGCGGGGCCTCACAGATACGCAGTATTTT. The encoded protein is CATRGRGLTDTQYF.

The chain carries TRBV5-1 and TRBJ2-5; 7 bases agree with TRBD2. The CDR3 consists of 21 residues. The germline gives CDR1 SGHRS, CDR2 YFSETQ. V dropped 3 bases and J dropped 5; count of bases not matched to a gene: 28. The DNA of the CDR3 is TGCGCCAGCAGCTCGGGCCATGCCGCGGACTTGGCCAGCGGGGTATGGGAGACCCAGTACTTC. This gives the protein CASSSGHAADLASGVWETQYF.

The chain's CDR3 is CASSPEQTSYGYTF. The DNA for the CDR3 is TGTGCCAGCTCACCCGAACAGACCTCCTATGGCTACACCTTC. The genes are TRBV18 and TRBJ1-2; D is ambiguous. The CDR3 length is 14 residues. Per germline, CDR1 KGHSH and CDR2 LQKENI. Trimming took 3 bases from V and 4 from J, leaving 12 bases between them.

CDR3 in amino acids: CASSLDTEAFF. CDR3 nucleotide sequence: TGCGCCAGCAGCTTGGACACTGAAGCTTTCTTT. V and J are TRBV5-1 and TRBJ1-1, with no clear D. CDR1 is SGHRS, CDR2 YFSETQ, per germline. This CDR3 is built from 11 residues. V lost 0 bases and J 3 bases, leaving 0 bases between the germline ends.

The chain is built from TRBV4-1 and TRBJ2-1; 7 nucleotides match TRBD1. CDR3 length equals 15 residues. V dropped 4 bases and J dropped 4; count of bases not matched to a gene: 7. Germline V gene lookup returns CDR1 MGHRA and CDR2 YSYEKL. In nucleotides, the CDR3 is TGCGCCAGCAGCCCGCGTGGGGACAGATACAATGAGCAGTTCTTC. Protein: CASSPRGDRYNEQFF.

DNA for the CDR3: TGTGCCAGCAGCCAGACTCCAAGCTCCTACGAGCAGTACTTC. This gives the protein CASSQTPSSYEQYF. The chain joins TRBV7-2 to TRBJ2-7; D remains unclear. V gave up 5 bases and J gave up 0 bases, with 11 bases separating them. Looked up from germline, CDR1 is SGHTA and CDR2 is FQGNSA. The CDR3 has 14 amino acids.

The V call is TRBV9, the J call TRBJ2-1; the match to TRBD2 covers 8 bases. The CDR3 has 15 amino acids. Germline V CDR1 and CDR2: SGDLS, YYNGEE. J lost 10 bases, V lost 4 bases, and 13 bases had no gene match. CDR3 region: CASSRTSGDFGEQFF. The CDR3 DNA is TGTGCCAGCAGCCGTACTAGCGGAGACTTCGGAGAGCAGTTCTTC.

The chain is built from TRBV27 and TRBJ2-2, with TRBD2 identical over 10 bases. Germline CDR1 reads MNHEY; CDR2 reads SMNVEV (reference sequence). V gave up 8 bases and J gave up 4 bases; unmatched junction bases: 10. The CDR3 length is 16 residues. CDR3 in amino acids: CASGISGGLGTGELFF. DNA for the CDR3: TGTGCCAGCGGCATTAGCGGGGGGTTGGGCACCGGGGAGCTGTTTTTT.

The V gene is TRBV30, the J gene TRBJ2-7; D possibly matches TRBD1 or TRBD2 (5 bases each). There are 15 residues in the CDR3. Trimming stripped 4 bases from V and 0 bases from J, with 16 bases between. Per the germline V gene, CDR1 is GTSNPN and CDR2 is SVGIG (reference sequence). Here the CDR3 DNA reads TGTGCCTGGATGGATGCCGAGAGGGGCTCCTACGAGCAGTACTTC. Translating it yields CAWMDAERGSYEQYF.

This sequence joins TRBV7-2 and TRBJ1-2, with 9 bases lining up with TRBD1. Losses at the gene ends were 2 bases for V and 8 bases for J; bases not matched to a gene: 15. Germline values: CDR1 SGHTA, CDR2 FQGNSA. CDR3 length: 17 amino acids. DNA of the CDR3: TGTGCCAGCAGCTTAACCCGGGGGACAGGGAATTTCTTAGGCTACACCTTC. It codes for CASSLTRGTGNFLGYTF.

The chain's CDR3 is CASSLRTGRYGYTF. CDR3 bases: TGTGCCAGCAGTTTAAGGACAGGGAGGTATGGCTACACCTTC. The V gene is TRBV28, the J gene TRBJ1-2; 8 bases align to TRBD1. Germline CDR1 is MDHEN and CDR2 is SYDVKM. The CDR3 totals 14 residues. V shed 2 bases, J shed 5 bases, and the junction held 4 bases outside the gene matches.

This clone was observed once. The chain employs TRBV10-3 and TRBJ2-6; possible D gene TRBD2, 6 bases. The CDR3 consists of 16 residues. V shed 4 bases and J shed 4 bases, with 14 bases lying between them. Germline V CDR1 and CDR2: ENHRY, SYGVKD. As DNA, the CDR3 is TGTGCCATCAGTGTCAAGGAGGGGAAGGGGGCCAACGTCCTGACTTTC. It translates to CAISVKEGKGANVLTF.

The V gene is TRBV6-2 or TRBV6-3, the J gene TRBJ2-1; no reliable D call. The CDR3 runs to 13 residues. Germline assignment: CDR1 MNHEY and CDR2 SVGEGT. Trimming removed 5 bases at V and 4 bases at J, with 9 bases between. The CDR3 region has the DNA TGTGCCAGCAGTAGAGTTTTGTACAATGAGCAGTTCTTC. Encoded protein: CASSRVLYNEQFF.

The rearrangement joins TRBV9 to TRBJ2-5; unclear D gene. Germline assignment: CDR1 SGDLS and CDR2 YYNGEE. The CDR3 runs to 14 residues. Deletions cut 1 base from V and 5 bases from J, with 12 bases between. The CDR3: CASSVLGGGETQYF. CDR3 nucleotide sequence: TGTGCCAGCAGCGTATTGGGTGGTGGGGAGACCCAGTACTTC.

The chain combines TRBV7-9 with TRBJ1-3; possibly TRBD1 for D (6 bases). Looked up from germline, CDR1 is SEHNR and CDR2 is FQNEAQ (reference sequence). CDR3 size: 13 residues. Trimming left V 3 bases short and J 4 bases short, with 7 bases between. CDR3 protein: CASSFGQGNTIYF. The CDR3, as DNA: TGTGCCAGCAGCTTCGGACAGGGAAACACCATATATTTT.

The V call is TRBV27, the J call TRBJ1-2; maybe TRBD1 (6 bases). The germline V gene has CDR1 MNHEY and CDR2 SMNVEV (reference sequence). Trimming stripped 3 bases from V and 7 bases from J, with 12 bases between. The CDR3 totals 13 residues. CDR3 sequence: CASSFYRERGYTF. CDR3 sequence (DNA): TGTGCCAGCAGTTTTTACAGGGAGCGTGGCTACACCTTC.

The rearrangement joins TRBV5-1 to TRBJ2-7, with D perhaps matching TRBD1 or TRBD2 (6 bases each). Trimming left V 5 bases short and J 4 bases short, with 19 bases between. CDR1 and CDR2 (germline): SGHRS, YFSETQ. The length of the CDR3 is 15 residues. The CDR3 DNA sequence: TGCGCCAGCAGTTCTACGACGGGGGCGAGGTACGAGCAGTACTTC. Translating it yields CASSSTTGARYEQYF. Filled out from reference TRBV5-1 and TRBJ2-7, the complete variable domain reads KAGVTQTPRYLIKTRGQQVTLSCSPISGHRSVSWYQQTPGQGLQFLFEYFSETQRNKGNFPGRFSGRQFSNSRSEMNVSTLELGDSALYLCASSSTTGARYEQYFGPGTRLTVT.

The genes are TRBV30 and TRBJ2-7; TRBD1 is a possible D gene (5 bases). Germline CDR1 and CDR2: GTSNPN and SVGIG (reference sequence). The CDR3 sequence is 14 residues long. The germline V and J ends were trimmed by 3 bases and 2 bases, with 14 bases remaining between them. The CDR3 coding sequence is TGTGCCTGGAGGCCCACAGGCCCCACCTACGAGCAGTACTTC. This codes for CAWRPTGPTYEQYF.